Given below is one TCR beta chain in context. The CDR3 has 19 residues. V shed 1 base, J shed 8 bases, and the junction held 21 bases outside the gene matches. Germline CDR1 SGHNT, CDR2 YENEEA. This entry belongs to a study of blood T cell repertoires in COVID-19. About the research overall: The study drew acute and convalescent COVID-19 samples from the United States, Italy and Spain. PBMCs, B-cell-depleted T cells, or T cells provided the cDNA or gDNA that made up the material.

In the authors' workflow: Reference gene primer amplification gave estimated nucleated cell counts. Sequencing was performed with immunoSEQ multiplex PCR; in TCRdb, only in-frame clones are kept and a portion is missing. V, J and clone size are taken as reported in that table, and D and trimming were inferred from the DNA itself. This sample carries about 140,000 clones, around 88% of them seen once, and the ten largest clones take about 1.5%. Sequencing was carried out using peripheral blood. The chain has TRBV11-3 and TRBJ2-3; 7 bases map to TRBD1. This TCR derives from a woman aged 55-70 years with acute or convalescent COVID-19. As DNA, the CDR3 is TGTGCCAGCAGCTTAGGAGGGGCCGCCGCAGGGGGTCAGGCGGGTACGCAGTATTTT. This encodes CASSLGGAAAGGQAGTQYF.